This T cell receptor (beta chain) was obtained from a study of T cell responses to AZD1222 COVID-19 vaccine (dated by TCRdb to about 2021). For the wider study: AZD1222 recipients given second doses at about 4 weeks or at about 12 weeks were pooled, since spike-specific TCR depth and breadth were not found to differ between the two schedules. A total of 230 to 250 trial participants underwent TCR sequencing, of whom nearly 210 received two doses of AZD1222 and some 26 received two doses of the MenACWY control vaccine. Trial participants were enrolled into age subgroups of 18-55, 56-69 and 70-plus years, which contained about 160, 30 and 59 TCR-sequenced participants, respectively.

The CDR3 regions of human TCRbeta chains were subjected to immunosequencing. The study's processing was this. Repertoire TCRs were matched against a reference library of SARS-CoV-2-specific TCRs generated with the MIRA antigen-specificity platform. Breadth meant the fraction of unique TCRs that were SARS-CoV-2-associated, whereas depth meant the fraction of total T cells that were SARS-CoV-2-associated. Using the MIRA data, every spike-specific TCR was mapped to the spike region that the TCR reacted to and assigned to either a CD4 or a CD8 class. Log10-transformed breadth and depth values were compared by one-way ANOVA with Sidak's multiple comparisons tests. TCRdb's version of the immuneACCESS table is confined to in-frame rearrangements and falls short of the full clone set. An unresolved V gene accounts for under half of the shortfall where checked; the remainder is of unknown origin. For V, J and clone size, that table is used; D and trimming come from the DNA. Present in this sample are 100,000 or so clones, more than 75% of which were seen just once. In total, the top ten clones hold about 3.5% of the sample.

The time point label for this specimen denotes: baseline before first vaccination. Vaccinee samples were obtained from the UK trials COV001 and COV002, which included a single-blind randomized controlled phase 2/3 trial of AZD1222 (ChAdOx1 nCoV-19) in healthy adults. For TCRbeta chain sequencing, PBMC samples were collected from trial participants at day 0 and at day 28 after the second dose. Worth noting for this clone: This clone's antigen is unknown. Base quality data are lacking; no much larger clone is found one base away.

Results and caveats for the whole study, not just this receptor: The 56-69-year group was small, and its depth increase did not reach significance, likely because of low power. Conclusions about previously exposed vaccinees are limited because only six or seven AZD1222 recipients were SARS-CoV-2 seropositive at baseline. Because no day 14 peak-response samples were available, repertoires were characterized only after the peak T cell response. A significant rise in spike-specific TCR breadth and depth was observed after two AZD1222 doses relative to day 0 and relative to MenACWY recipients. Nearly half of unique spike-specific TCRs reportedly recognized epitopes outside regions mutated in the B.1.351 and B.1.1.7 variants. Participants were mostly white British and included more females than males, and it was suggested by the authors that clonal diversity may have been underestimated. Vaccine-associated CD4 TCRs spanned the whole spike protein, with dominant responses in regions 160-218 and 743-854.

This specimen was peripheral blood, taken on day 0 of AZD1222 vaccination. This clonotype originated in an adult in good health.

The CDR3 protein is CASSFWGTSFAEQYF. The DNA sequence follows: TGTGCCAGCAGCTTTTGGGGGACCTCATTCGCGGAGCAGTACTTC. The chain employs TRBV5-6 and TRBJ2-7; the D gene is perhaps TRBD1 or TRBD2, as each covers 5 bases. Sequences SGHDT (CDR1) and YYEEEE (CDR2) are obtained from the germline V gene. Between the V and J ends, shortened by 2 bases and 7 bases respectively, the junction contains 19 bases. From the cysteine up to the phenylalanine, the CDR3 has a length of 15 residues. The retained sequence is limited to the CDR3, 45 bases, with the frame set at the first base.